This TCR beta chain was documented in a study of blood T cell repertoires in COVID-19. The overall study: Material from acute and convalescent COVID-19 was sourced from the United States, Italy and Spain. T cells, B-cell-depleted T cells, or PBMCs provided the cDNA or gDNA that served as material.

The V gene end was trimmed by 4 bases and the J gene end by 3 bases; junction bases not matched to a gene: 14. CDR3 length: 18 amino acids. The V gene's germline CDR1 is SGHTA and CDR2 FQGNSA. In the authors' workflow: Scientists estimated how many nucleated cells there were by amplifying reference gene primers. Sequencing was performed with immunoSEQ multiplex PCR; in TCRdb, only in-frame clones are kept and a portion is missing. For V, J and clone size, that table is used; D and trimming come from the DNA. The table shows approximately 150,000 clones, with approximately 80% occurring only once. The sequence was obtained from a man in his fifties or sixties with active or convalescent COVID-19. This sequence joins TRBV7-2 and TRBJ2-2; TRBD1 matches at 7 bases. Sequences were obtained from peripheral blood. The CDR3 protein is CASSSYRGGESYTGELFF. CDR3 in DNA: TGTGCCAGCAGCTCCTACAGGGGTGGAGAGTCATACACCGGGGAGCTGTTTTTT.